A selection of T cell receptor beta chains follows, all from one sample in a study of T-cell memory formation after mild COVID-19. MiXCR was run by TCRdb on the 5' RACE reads, yielding one entry per CDR3 protein. The sample carries roughly 300,000 distinct CDR3 sequences, roughly 13% recorded once. Sequenced input: PBMCs or a T cell subset sorted from them (not recorded which). These TCRs come from a man between 18 and 29 years old who had mild COVID-19 (a few samples of this study predate the infection). Cell type and time point are not known. CDR3s include the opening cysteine and the closing phenylalanine or tryptophan. Fields, in order: V gene, CDR3 protein.

TRBV5-1,CASSPLAGSNEQFF
TRBV10-3,CAISPGRRNNEQFF
TRBV6-2/TRBV6-3,CASSYHGGSETQYF
TRBV12-3/TRBV12-4,CASSPGGSTQGEQFF
TRBV7-9,CASSLALVDEQFF
TRBV6-6,CASGHEQYF
TRBV7-2,CASRQAGDGYTF
TRBV10-3,CAISEEWEETQYF
TRBV9,CASRPDREVGELFF
TRBV12-3/TRBV12-4,CASSLGTGDRNEQFF
TRBV7-7,CASSGQGFGELFF
TRBV29-1,CSVPDPTGKGYTF
TRBV11-2,CASSTSPGREFF
TRBV7-2,CASRGPRDNTSAYNEQFF
TRBV7-3,CASASGGFGTDTQYF
TRBV2,CASSEGEHQETQYF
TRBV4-2,CASSQGAAGEGNNEQFF
TRBV5-1,CASSDVVAGAHRYNEQFF
TRBV20-1,CSARAQGARLDTQYF
TRBV20-1,CSGMENLGQPQHF
TRBV5-1,CASSRQGAVDTQYF
TRBV6-5,CASGRTYEQYF
TRBV12-5,CASGAQGGQEDYTF
TRBV25-1,CASSDRQTRYNEQFF
TRBV30,CAWSVPTTIAKNIQYF
TRBV5-1,CASSLLLAGRNGQETQYF
TRBV4-3,CASSQGSGTNTGELFF
TRBV6-6,CASSPFSGGGTDTQYF
TRBV7-2,CASSLDREGLYGYTF
TRBV29-1,CSVSGVSTDTQYF
TRBV7-2,CASSSWSIPAETQYF
TRBV6-6,CASRSTAYEQYF
TRBV6-6,CASSSRAEIEAFF
TRBV5-1,CASSFVSGDTDTQYF
TRBV24-1,CATRDTRGQETQYF
TRBV7-8,CASSLPQGQSSTDTQYF
TRBV27,CASRGQGSLYEQYF
TRBV5-1,CASSLRPEDTQYF
TRBV5-4,CATRAGTGANVLTF
TRBV7-9,CASSALGRDTQYF
TRBV7-6,CASSLAQDPVGTQYF
TRBV14,CASSQDFRDTQYF